Shown below are 3 T cell receptor beta chains from a single sample sequenced in a study of T cells in Graves' hyperthyroidism and ophthalmopathy. What was amplified from RNA transcripts were TCR beta CDR3 regions. HTBI primers were the set used in a first-round RT-PCR of the TCR CDR3. TCRdb re-called the multiplex PCR reads with MiXCR, one entry per CDR3 protein. The sample lists approximately 710,000 distinct CDR3 sequences; 17% were seen once. The specimen sequenced was blood. Every receptor here comes from a man aged 50 or older with Graves' hyperthyroidism.

The genes are TRBV30 and TRBJ1-5; 7 bases are a match to TRBD1. The CDR3 totals 16 residues. Germline CDR1 reads GTSNPN; CDR2 reads SVGIG (reference sequence). Trimming took 4 bases from V and 3 from J; bases not matched to a gene: 12. The CDR3 loop reads CAWTYSSGQNNQPQHF. The CDR3 DNA reads TGTGCCTGGACTTATTCCTCGGGACAGAACAATCAGCCCCAGCATTTT.

This clonotype was seen more than once but under ten times. The chain recombines TRBV7-2 with TRBJ2-3, with 7 positions matching TRBD2. Germline-derived CDR1 and CDR2 are SGHTA and FQGNSA. J lost 3 bases, V lost 4 bases, and 16 bases had no gene match. The CDR3 has 18 residues. Here the CDR3 DNA reads TGTGCCAGCAGCTACTCCCCCGGCCAGCGGGAATGGACAGATACGCAGTATTTT. It specifies CASSYSPGQREWTDTQYF.

This clonotype has a count of ten or more. J is TRBJ2-2 and V is TRBV27; D unresolved. Germline CDR1 MNHEY, CDR2 SMNVEV (reference sequence). The CDR3 runs 15 residues. V lost 5 bases and J 5 bases, leaving 15 bases between the germline ends. The CDR3 protein is CASSRSRPTTGELFF. DNA for the CDR3: TGTGCCAGCAGTAGATCGCGTCCCACGACCGGGGAGCTGTTTTTT.